This passage covers 10 T cell receptor beta chains from one sample sequenced in a study of sequential checkpoint blockade in melanoma. Generated by immunoSEQ multiplex PCR, the TCRdb table keeps only in-frame clones and is missing some. The table shows under 40,000 clones, with 75% to 90% occurring only once. Treatment meaning: randomized to nivolumab then ipilimumab (arm A) or the reverse (arm B). The sample here was CD8+ T cells sorted from blood (inferred from file names), taken from a patient given nivolumab and ipilimumab in sequence. All receptors come from a human donor with melanoma.

This chain joins TRBV13 and TRBJ1-2; no reliable D call. In germline, CDR1 is PRHDT, CDR2 FYEKMQ (reference sequence). With 1 base removed from V and 5 bases from J, the gap between germline ends came to 14 bases. The CDR3 runs 15 residues. The CDR3 sequence is CASSLVGVLTYGYTF. Written as DNA, the CDR3 is TGTGCCAGCAGCTTAGTCGGGGTACTGACGTATGGCTACACCTTC.

This chain uses TRBV5-1 with TRBJ1-5; D not certain. This CDR3 has 13 amino acids. Germline V gene sequence: CDR1 SGHRS, CDR2 YFSETQ. Trimming left V 2 bases short and J 0 bases short, with 3 bases between. CDR3 protein: CASSFYSNQPQHF. Here the CDR3 DNA reads TGCGCCAGCAGCTTTTATAGCAATCAGCCCCAGCATTTT.

The J gene is TRBJ1-2, the V gene TRBV27; 7 bases fit TRBD1. Germline lookup yields CDR1 MNHEY and CDR2 SMNVEV (reference sequence). The CDR3 runs to 12 residues. J was trimmed by 4 bases and V by 6 bases; bases with no gene match: 2. CDR3 protein: CASSDRAYGYTF. The CDR3 nucleotides read TGTGCCAGCAGCGACAGGGCCTATGGCTACACCTTC.

This clone appeared a few times. CDR3 sequence: CASSQDSGLAGGEQYF. The DNA for the CDR3 is TGCGCCAGCAGCCAAGATTCGGGTCTAGCGGGCGGCGAGCAGTACTTC. The chain links TRBV4-3 to TRBJ2-7; 8 bases agree with TRBD2. The germline CDR1 and CDR2 sequences are LGHNA and YSLEER. The CDR3 is 16 amino acids. The trim removed 0 bases at V and 6 bases at J, leaving 10 bases unmatched.

The chain has TRBV27 and TRBJ2-7; the match to TRBD2 covers 10 bases. Trimming at V came to 3 bases and at J to 6 bases, leaving 5 bases not matched to a gene. The length of the CDR3 is 14 residues. CDR1 and CDR2 (germline): MNHEY, SMNVEV (reference sequence). For the CDR3, the DNA is TGTGCCAGCAGTTTCTCTAGCGGGGGCTCCGAGCAGTACTTC. Protein sequence: CASSFSSGGSEQYF.

The chain couples TRBV5-6 to TRBJ1-2, with a tentative D call TRBD1 (6 bases). Trimming cost V 0 bases and J 8 bases, with 11 bases left between them. The CDR3 is 13 amino acids. CDR1 and CDR2 from the germline V gene are SGHDT and YYEEEE. The DNA for the CDR3 is TGTGCCAGCAGCTTGGGTGCAGGGGAAGGCTACACCTTC. Translation gives CASSLGAGEGYTF.

The rearrangement links TRBV28 to TRBJ2-7, with unresolved D. The germline V gene encodes CDR1 MDHEN and CDR2 SYDVKM. CDR3 size: 14 residues. V lost 2 bases to trimming and J lost 3 bases, with 11 bases between them. This CDR3 reads CASSLAVGYYEQYF. As DNA, the CDR3 is TGTGCCAGCAGTTTAGCCGTCGGGTACTACGAGCAGTACTTC.

The genes are TRBV28 and TRBJ2-1; D gene unclear. Germline lookup yields CDR1 MDHEN and CDR2 SYDVKM. This CDR3 spans 14 amino acids. The V end lost 4 bases, the J end lost 3 bases, and 10 bases lay between the germline ends. DNA of the CDR3: TGTGCCAGCAGTTCGCCTAATGACTACAATGAGCAGTTCTTC. Protein product: CASSSPNDYNEQFF.

The J gene is TRBJ2-1, the V gene TRBV28; TRBD2 aligns across 8 bases. V lost 3 bases to trimming and J lost 3 bases; unmatched junction nucleotides: 10. The CDR3 spans 17 residues. CDR1 and CDR2 from the germline V gene are MDHEN and SYDVKM. Here the CDR3 reads CASSLVLGGGFYNEQFF. In DNA form, the CDR3 reads TGTGCCAGCAGTTTGGTCTTGGGCGGGGGGTTCTACAATGAGCAGTTCTTC.

The V call is TRBV28, the J call TRBJ1-2; the D gene is possibly TRBD1 (5 bases). Trimming cost V 1 base and J 4 bases, with 10 bases left between them. CDR3 length: 14 amino acids. Germline CDR1 is MDHEN and CDR2 is SYDVKM. The CDR3 spells CASSLFSRAYGYTF. CDR3 sequence (DNA): TGTGCCAGCAGTTTATTTAGCAGGGCCTATGGCTACACCTTC.